Below, 5 T cell receptor beta chains from the same sample are listed, as sequenced in a study of control samples from healthy donors and cancer patients. Data came from immunoSEQ multiplex PCR; TCRdb stores just in-frame clones and leaves some out. There are 95,000 to 110,000 clones in the sample; more than 85% occur only once, and roughly 19% lies in the top ten. Sequenced material: PBMCs. The receptors here all came from a man aged 55-75 years with lung cancer.

The chain has TRBV6-1 and TRBJ2-7, with D possibly matching TRBD1 (5 bases). The V and J ends lost 2 bases and 2 bases respectively, with 10 bases between them. Germline V gene data show CDR1 as MNHNS and CDR2 as SASEGT. The CDR3 is made up of 14 amino acids. CDR3 nucleotide sequence: TGTGCCAGCAGTGAATACAGGTACGCCTACGAGCAGTACGTC. Encoded protein: CASSEYRYAYEQYV.

This chain connects TRBV6-5 to TRBJ2-5; maybe TRBD2 (5 bases). This CDR3 contains 13 residues. V gave up 7 bases and J gave up 2 bases, with 11 bases separating them. The germline V gene encodes CDR1 MNHEY and CDR2 SVGAGI. Here the CDR3 reads CASTPPGQETQYF. DNA of the CDR3: TGTGCCAGCACCCCCCCGGGGCAAGAGACCCAGTACTTC.

The chain carries TRBV10-2 and TRBJ2-7; 9 nucleotides line up with TRBD1. The CDR3 is 14 amino acids. V lost 6 bases, J lost 0 bases, and 3 bases stayed unmatched. Looked up from germline, CDR1 is WSHSY and CDR2 is SAAADI. CDR3 in DNA: TGCGCCAGCAGGGGGACAGGGTTCTCCTACGAGCAGTACTTC. It yields the protein CASRGTGFSYEQYF.

The table lists this clone with a count of one. The V call is TRBV5-4, the J call TRBJ1-3; 7 bases align to TRBD1. After removal of 4 bases from V and 3 bases from J, the junction contained 4 bases not matched to a gene. The CDR3 sequence is 14 residues long. Germline CDR1 is SGHNT and CDR2 is YYREEE (reference sequence). The CDR3 region has the DNA TGTGCCAGCAGCAGTCGGACAGGTGGAAACACCATATATTTT. Amino acid sequence: CASSSRTGGNTIYF.

V is TRBV30 and J is TRBJ1-2; 7 bases align to TRBD1. The CDR3 runs to 13 residues. The V segment lost 1 base and the J segment 3 bases; nucleotides outside the gene matches: 2. The germline V gene encodes CDR1 GTSNPN and CDR2 SVGIG (reference sequence). CDR3 protein: CAWSEGAYYGYTF. The CDR3, as DNA: TGTGCCTGGAGTGAGGGGGCATACTATGGCTACACCTTC.